This TCR beta chain is drawn from a study of T cell responses to AZD1222 COVID-19 vaccine. Study-level findings and limits: Baseline seropositivity characterized only a handful of AZD1222 recipients. Spike-wide coverage was observed for vaccine-associated CD4 TCRs, with dominant responses at 160-218 and 743-854.

This CDR3 is built from 14 residues. V shed 1 base and J shed 10 bases, with 16 bases lying between them. Germline CDR1 reads MGHRA; CDR2 reads YSYEKL. Here immunoSEQ multiplex PCR was the method, and the copy in TCRdb shows in-frame clones only, minus some. The sample has over 110,000 clones; 75% to 95% are singletons. In regard to this clone: No antigen is known for it.

The origin of this receptor is an adult in good health. V usage is TRBV4-1 and J usage is TRBJ1-2, with unresolved D. Sequencing was performed on peripheral blood, taken on day 0 of AZD1222 vaccination. For the CDR3, the DNA is TGCGCCAGCAGCCAAGGGAATGAAAGAGGAGACTACACCTTC. Its protein product is CASSQGNERGDYTF.